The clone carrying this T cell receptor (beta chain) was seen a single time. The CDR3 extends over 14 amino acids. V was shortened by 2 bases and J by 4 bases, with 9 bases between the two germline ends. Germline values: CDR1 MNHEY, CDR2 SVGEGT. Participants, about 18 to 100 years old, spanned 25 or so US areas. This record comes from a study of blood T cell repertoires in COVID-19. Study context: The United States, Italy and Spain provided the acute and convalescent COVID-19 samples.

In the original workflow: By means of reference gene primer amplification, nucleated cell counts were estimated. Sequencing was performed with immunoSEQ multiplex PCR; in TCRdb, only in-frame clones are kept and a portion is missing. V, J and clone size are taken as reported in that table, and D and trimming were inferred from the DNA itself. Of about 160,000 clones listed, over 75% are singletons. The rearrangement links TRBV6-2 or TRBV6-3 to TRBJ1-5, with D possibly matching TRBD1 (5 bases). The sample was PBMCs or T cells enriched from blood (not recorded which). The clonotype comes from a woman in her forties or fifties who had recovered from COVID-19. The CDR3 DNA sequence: TGTGCCAGCAGTTACGGGGGAGGAAATCAGCCCCAGCATTTT. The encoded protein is CASSYGGGNQPQHF.